This TCR beta chain was documented in a study of CD8+ T cells in alopecia areata. Study conclusions and caveats: Scalp clonality and expanded CD8+ clones among the top 100 fell significantly with tofacitinib. Numerous expanded lesional clones remained in scalp and blood during tofacitinib. Greater clonality was observed in lesional scalp samples, especially alopecia totalis/universalis, versus normal scalp.

Germline V lookup: CDR1 SQVTM, CDR2 ANQGSEA. V gave up 2 bases and J gave up 2 bases, with 19 bases separating them. This CDR3 is 17 amino acids long. Stated treatment: oral pan-JAK inhibitor, 5-10 mg twice daily. Patients with alopecia areata provided lesional scalp punch biopsies as well as peripheral blood. cDNA reverse transcribed from extracted RNA served as the sequencing template. Produced via immunoSEQ multiplex PCR; TCRdb's table is partial and in-frame only. This table holds 80,000 or so clones, approximately 64% found once. This clone was counted between two and nine times. What it binds is unknown.

This receptor was obtained from a human donor with alopecia areata. This chain links TRBV29-1 with TRBJ2-1; D unclear. The material sequenced was CD8+ T cells sorted from blood, taken at week 24, from a patient treated with tofacitinib. CDR3 sequence (DNA): TGCAGCGTTGAACCCACAACTCCTTTCCAGACCTACAATGAGCAGTTCTTC. This gives the protein CSVEPTTPFQTYNEQFF.